These T cell receptor beta chains were read from a single sample in a study of cytomegalovirus exposure and HLA in healthy donors. Sequenced by immunoSEQ multiplex PCR; TCRdb stores in-frame clones only, minus some. The sample includes 85,000 to 100,000 clones, 64% of them seen just once. The sample taken for sequencing was PBMCs. These receptors were taken from a man between 60 and 75 years old in good health and CMV-seronegative. Each CDR3 is given with its conserved first and last residue. Each record gives: D gene, V gene, clone size, J gene, CDR3 protein, CDR3 DNA. The D gene is left open where the match is weak. Expanded clones get a size class; other rows say once, few or many, or leave the size out.

d_gene: TRBD1
v_gene: TRBV5-6
abundance: NA
j_gene: TRBJ1-6
CDR3aa: CASNLQGVNSPLHF
CDR3nt: TGTGCCAGCAACCTTCAGGGGGTGAATTCACCCCTCCACTTT

d_gene: TRBD2
v_gene: TRBV7-9
abundance: few
j_gene: TRBJ2-2
CDR3aa: CASSPGLAGVGTGELFF
CDR3nt: TGTGCCAGCAGCCCCGGACTAGCGGGAGTGGGCACCGGGGAGCTGTTTTTT

d_gene: TRBD1
v_gene: TRBV6-5
abundance: NA
j_gene: TRBJ2-4
CDR3aa: CASSYSGTGVENIQYF
CDR3nt: TGTGCCAGCAGTTACTCGGGGACAGGGGTAGAAAACATTCAGTACTTC

d_gene: TRBD1
v_gene: TRBV28
abundance: NA
j_gene: TRBJ1-5
CDR3aa: CASSFQGGLYLDSNQPQHF
CDR3nt: TGTGCCAGCAGTTTCCAAGGGGGCCTCTACCTTGATAGCAATCAGCCCCAGCATTTT

d_gene: NA
v_gene: TRBV6-6
abundance: few
j_gene: TRBJ2-5
CDR3aa: CASRPPGLQETQYF
CDR3nt: TGTGCCAGCAGACCACCGGGACTGCAAGAGACCCAGTACTTC

d_gene: NA
v_gene: TRBV5-1
abundance: NA
j_gene: TRBJ2-6
CDR3aa: CASSTHTRQALSGANVLTF
CDR3nt: TGCGCCAGCAGCACTCACACGAGACAGGCCCTCTCTGGGGCCAACGTCCTGACTTTC

d_gene: NA
v_gene: TRBV14
abundance: NA
j_gene: TRBJ1-2
CDR3aa: CASSQAAEYGYTF
CDR3nt: TGTGCCAGCAGCCAAGCGGCGGAGTATGGCTACACCTTC

d_gene: NA
v_gene: TRBV5-1
abundance: NA
j_gene: TRBJ1-2
CDR3aa: CASSSTVQRPNYGYTF
CDR3nt: TGCGCCAGCAGCTCTACAGTACAGAGACCGAACTATGGCTACACCTTC

d_gene: TRBD1
v_gene: TRBV5-5
abundance: NA
j_gene: TRBJ1-1
CDR3aa: CASSLGQGLRKNTEAFF
CDR3nt: TGTGCCAGCAGCCTCGGACAGGGTTTGAGAAAGAACACTGAAGCTTTCTTT

d_gene: NA
v_gene: TRBV10-3
abundance: once
j_gene: TRBJ2-7
CDR3aa: CASRQASYEQYF
CDR3nt: TGTGCCAGTCGACAGGCCTCCTACGAGCAGTACTTC

d_gene: TRBD1
v_gene: TRBV14
abundance: NA
j_gene: TRBJ1-1
CDR3aa: CASSQYQGATTEAFF
CDR3nt: TGTGCCAGCAGCCAATATCAGGGGGCGACCACTGAAGCTTTCTTT

d_gene: TRBD1
v_gene: TRBV27
abundance: NA
j_gene: TRBJ1-5
CDR3aa: CASSSSGTGRGQPQHF
CDR3nt: TGTGCCAGCAGTTCCTCCGGGACAGGGAGAGGTCAGCCCCAGCATTTT

d_gene: NA
v_gene: TRBV6-5
abundance: NA
j_gene: TRBJ2-3
CDR3aa: CASSYRGATADTQYF
CDR3nt: TGTGCCAGCAGTTATCGCGGAGCTACCGCAGATACGCAGTATTTT

d_gene: NA
v_gene: TRBV9
abundance: NA
j_gene: TRBJ1-4
CDR3aa: CASSPGVTTEKLFF
CDR3nt: TGTGCCAGCAGCCCAGGGGTCACAACTGAAAAACTGTTTTTT

d_gene: TRBD2
v_gene: TRBV4-2
abundance: few
j_gene: TRBJ2-5
CDR3aa: CASSPRGLAGLETQYF
CDR3nt: TGTGCCAGCAGCCCCCGGGGACTAGCGGGTTTGGAGACCCAGTACTTC